This TCR beta chain was obtained from a study of Ad26.COV2.S vaccination and SARS-CoV-2 variants. On the study more broadly: Ad26.COV2.S, an intramuscular injection, was given once or twice 56 days apart.

Described treatment: some 20 received Ad26.COV2.S at low or high dose, single or two shots; about 5 received placebo; per-sample allocation not given. Repertoires come from day 63 after the first vaccine or placebo injection. The CDR3 loop spans 14 amino acids. Germline V gene sequence: CDR1 LNHDA, CDR2 SQIVND (reference sequence). With 3 bases clipped from V and 4 bases from J, the junction kept 5 bases outside the gene matches. Clones were sequenced by immunoSEQ multiplex PCR, and TCRdb holds only the in-frame ones, with some missing. Of around 250,000 clones listed, around 90% are singletons. This receptor was obtained from a person aged 18-65 years who received the Ad26.COV2.S COVID-19 vaccine or a placebo. The J gene is TRBJ1-2, the V gene TRBV19; 7 bases agree with TRBD1. The sequences come from peripheral blood, collected in a trial of Ad26.COV2.S vaccine versus placebo. CDR3 region: CASSITGAGYGYTF. CDR3 DNA sequence: TGTGCCAGTAGTATTACAGGGGCTGGCTATGGCTACACCTTC.